A single sample gave rise to the 28 T cell receptor beta chains below, sequenced in a study of control samples from healthy donors and cancer patients. Profiling relied on immunoSEQ multiplex PCR, and the TCRdb table lists in-frame clones only, not all of them. The table lists 150,000 or so clones, under 95% of them singletons, with 5.5% to 7.5% in the top ten. The sequencing input was blood. Receptors were obtained from a young man in good health.

This clone has at least ten counts. The rearrangement joins TRBV10-1 to TRBJ2-3; 7 nucleotides match TRBD2. This CDR3 contains 15 residues. Germline assignment: CDR1 WNHNN and CDR2 SYGVQD (reference sequence). Trimming at V came to 3 bases and at J to 2 bases, leaving 5 bases not matched to a gene. The CDR3 is CASSDPSGNTDTQYF. CDR3 nucleotide sequence: TGCGCCAGCAGTGATCCTAGCGGTAACACAGATACGCAGTATTTT.

The chain links TRBV2 to TRBJ1-1; no reliable D call. The CDR3 has 13 amino acids. CDR1 is SNHLY and CDR2 is FYNNEI in the germline V gene. V lost 6 bases to trimming and J lost 6 bases, with 14 bases between them. CDR3 in amino acids: CASSLGIRSEAFF. CDR3 coding DNA: TGTGCCAGCAGCCTGGGTATTCGGTCTGAAGCTTTCTTT.

The rearrangement links TRBV9 to TRBJ2-7, with 7 bases that match TRBD1. V trimming: 4 bases; J trimming: 7 bases; junction bases outside the gene matches: 11. The V gene's germline CDR1 is SGDLS and CDR2 YYNGEE. The CDR3 sequence is 14 residues long. In DNA, the CDR3 is TGTGCCAGCAGCAACCGGGACAGCCCTCGAGAGCAGTACTTC. This codes for CASSNRDSPREQYF.

The chain combines TRBV7-9 with TRBJ1-6; 7 bases line up with TRBD1. Looked up from germline, CDR1 is SEHNR and CDR2 is FQNEAQ (reference sequence). The V gene end was trimmed by 3 bases and the J gene end by 9 bases; junction bases not matched to a gene: 20. The length of the CDR3 is 19 residues. DNA of the CDR3: TGTGCCAGCAGCTTCTCATTCGTCGGGGGCAGGGGGAAAAGTTCACCCCTCCACTTT. Translation: CASSFSFVGGRGKSSPLHF.

This chain uses TRBV4-1 with TRBJ2-3; TRBD1 is a possible D gene (6 bases). The V end was cut by 0 bases, the J end by 2 bases, with 15 bases between. The length of the CDR3 is 17 residues. CDR1 MGHRA and CDR2 YSYEKL come from the germline V gene. The CDR3 DNA follows: TGCGCCAGCAGCCAAGATGTCGCTTGGGGGCCCACAGATACGCAGTATTTT. Its protein product is CASSQDVAWGPTDTQYF.

This chain joins TRBV4-2 and TRBJ2-3, with 7 positions matching TRBD1. Germline-derived CDR1 and CDR2 are LGHNA and YNFKEQ. The V gene end was trimmed by 4 bases and the J gene end by 2 bases; junction bases not matched to a gene: 9. The CDR3 is made up of 16 amino acids. The CDR3 here is CASSPFEGATTDTQYF. CDR3 sequence (DNA): TGTGCCAGCAGCCCTTTCGAGGGGGCGACCACAGATACGCAGTATTTT.

On this clone itself: This sample includes further DNA sequences coding for the same CDR3. The chain is built from TRBV3-1 (or the pseudogene TRBV3-2) and TRBJ1-2, with 7 nucleotides matching TRBD1. Losses at the gene ends were 0 bases for V and 5 bases for J; bases not matched to a gene: 0. The CDR3 has 13 amino acids. Germline V lookup: CDR1 LGHDT, CDR2 YNNKEL (reference sequence). The CDR3, as DNA: TGTGCCAGCAGCCAAGACAGGGGGTATGGCTACACCTTC. It translates to CASSQDRGYGYTF.

This clone was recorded only once. The gene calls are TRBV27 and TRBJ1-2; D is perhaps TRBD1 (5 bases). The CDR3 has 17 amino acids. V was cut by 6 bases and J by 2 bases, with 22 bases left in between. From germline, CDR1 is MNHEY and CDR2 SMNVEV (reference sequence). The CDR3 DNA follows: TGTGCCAGCAGCACTACCGAACAGGCGTCACAGAACTATGGCTACACCTTC. Translated: CASSTTEQASQNYGYTF.

CDR3 loop: CASSTSLVSTDTQYF. The CDR3 DNA reads as TGTGCCAGTTCGACTAGCCTGGTTTCTACAGATACGCAGTATTTT. The chain couples TRBV27 to TRBJ2-3, with TRBD2 matching 7 bases. After removal of 9 bases from V and 3 bases from J, the junction contained 12 bases not matched to a gene. The V gene's germline CDR1 is MNHEY and CDR2 SMNVEV (reference sequence). The CDR3 has 15 amino acids.

The chain links TRBV5-6 to TRBJ2-7; D is undetermined. The germline gives CDR1 SGHDT, CDR2 YYEEEE. With 4 bases removed from V and 3 bases from J, the gap between germline ends came to 11 bases. This CDR3 has 13 residues. The CDR3 reads CASSPRTVYEQYF. The DNA of the CDR3 is TGTGCCAGCAGCCCTCGGACGGTCTACGAGCAGTACTTC. The full variable domain, with the rest looked up from reference TRBV5-6 and TRBJ2-7, is DAGVTQSPTHLIKTRGQQVTLRCSPKSGHDTVSWYQQALGQGPQFIFQYYEEEERQRGNFPDRFSGHQFPNYSSELNVNALLLGDSALYLCASSPRTVYEQYFGPGTRLTVT.

This clone was counted once. V is TRBV5-6 and J is TRBJ1-1, with a possible D match to TRBD1 (5 bases). CDR3 length: 14 amino acids. Germline V lookup: CDR1 SGHDT, CDR2 YYEEEE. The ends were cut back, 4 bases at V and 3 bases at J, with 13 bases in the middle. The CDR3 here is CASSPGTRHTEAFF. The CDR3 DNA follows: TGTGCCAGCAGCCCGGGGACTCGCCACACTGAAGCTTTCTTT.

The rearrangement joins TRBV3-1 (or the pseudogene TRBV3-2) to TRBJ1-3; the D is unclear. The CDR3 runs 15 residues. Germline CDR1 reads LGHDT; CDR2 reads YNNKEL (reference sequence). V gave up 5 bases and J gave up 2 bases, with 13 bases separating them. In DNA, the CDR3 is TGTGCCAGCAGCTCCCCCGGCACAACTGGAAACACCATATATTTT. Protein product: CASSSPGTTGNTIYF.

This clone was detected many times. This chain joins TRBV6-1 and TRBJ2-7; D gene uncertain. V was shortened by 2 bases and J by 2 bases, with 1 base between the two germline ends. CDR1 and CDR2 from the germline V gene are MNHNS and SASEGT. The CDR3 totals 11 residues. In DNA, the CDR3 is TGTGCCAGCAGTGAACCCTACGAGCAGTACTTC. Encoded protein: CASSEPYEQYF.

The V call is TRBV7-2, the J call TRBJ1-2, with D tentatively TRBD1 (6 bases). The germline V gene encodes CDR1 SGHTA and CDR2 FQGNSA. There are 13 residues in the CDR3. V was trimmed by 4 bases and J by 3 bases, leaving 9 bases between them. CDR3 in amino acids: CASSWGADYGYTF. Written as DNA, the CDR3 is TGTGCCAGCAGCTGGGGGGCTGACTATGGCTACACCTTC.

The V and J genes are TRBV9 and TRBJ2-2; D is perhaps TRBD2 (5 bases). The CDR3 extends over 13 amino acids. V shed 1 base and J shed 6 bases, with 7 bases lying between them. Germline lookup yields CDR1 SGDLS and CDR2 YYNGEE. Here the CDR3 reads CASSVSSAGELFF. In DNA form, the CDR3 reads TGTGCCAGCAGCGTAAGTAGCGCCGGGGAGCTGTTTTTT.

This chain connects TRBV7-3 to TRBJ2-7, with a tentative D call TRBD2 (5 bases). V shed 7 bases and J shed 3 bases, with 13 bases lying between them. Germline V gives CDR1 SGHTA, CDR2 FQGTGA. CDR3 length equals 13 residues. The CDR3: CASNHLGIYEQYF. The CDR3 DNA follows: TGTGCCAGCAACCACCTCGGGATCTACGAGCAGTACTTC.

V and J are TRBV5-5 and TRBJ2-7, with D perhaps assigned TRBD1 or TRBD2 (6 bases each). V was cut by 5 bases and J by 0 bases, with 15 bases left in between. The CDR3 contains 15 residues. Germline lookup yields CDR1 SGHKS and CDR2 YYEKEE (reference sequence). The CDR3 DNA follows: TGTGCCAGCAGTGGGGTAGGAGGGGGCTCCTACGAGCAGTACTTC. It encodes CASSGVGGGSYEQYF.

In its sample, this clone was seen once. V and J are TRBV6-5 and TRBJ2-2; TRBD2 might be the D (6 bases). Germline values: CDR1 MNHEY, CDR2 SVGAGI. The length of the CDR3 is 12 residues. The ends were cut back, 11 bases at V and 5 bases at J, with 12 bases in the middle. The CDR3 region has the DNA TGTGCCGCGTCGGAGGGGACCGGGGAGCTGTTTTTT. Amino acid sequence: CAASEGTGELFF.

The chain combines TRBV12-3 or TRBV12-4 with TRBJ2-3; TRBD1 matches at 9 bases. Germline trimming cut 6 bases from V and 14 bases from J; bases unmatched to any gene: 6. This CDR3 has 11 residues. The CDR3 DNA sequence: TGTGCCAGCAGAACCGGGACAGGGACGTATTTT. The encoded protein is CASRTGTGTYF.

This chain joins TRBV2 and TRBJ1-3; the D gene is possibly TRBD1 (5 bases). Trimming pared 4 bases from V and 0 bases from J, leaving 16 bases between. Germline CDR1 and CDR2: SNHLY and FYNNEI. The CDR3 runs 17 residues. The DNA of the CDR3 is TGTGCCAGCAGTGGGATCGGGGGATTAAGCTCTGGAAACACCATATATTTT. It translates to CASSGIGGLSSGNTIYF.

The rearrangement joins TRBV28 to TRBJ2-1; 7 bases fit TRBD1. The CDR3 loop spans 16 amino acids. V lost 5 bases to trimming and J lost 2 bases; unmatched junction nucleotides: 9. The germline V gene has CDR1 MDHEN and CDR2 SYDVKM. This CDR3 reads CASSTRAGGPYNEQFF. The DNA for the CDR3 is TGTGCCAGCAGTACTAGGGCAGGGGGACCCTACAATGAGCAGTTCTTC.

This clone occurred a few times. V and J are TRBV29-1 and TRBJ2-3, with unresolved D. Looked up from germline, CDR1 is SQVTM and CDR2 is ANQGSEA. CDR3 length: 13 residues. V lost 6 bases and J 1 base, leaving 11 bases between the germline ends. The CDR3 protein is CSVSTPGTDTQYF. In DNA, the CDR3 is TGCAGCGTGTCCACACCTGGCACAGATACGCAGTATTTT.

This chain joins TRBV5-4 and TRBJ1-2; a weak D match, TRBD1 (6 bases). Per germline, CDR1 SGHNT and CDR2 YYREEE (reference sequence). The V end lost 0 bases, the J end lost 5 bases, and 11 bases lay between the germline ends. The CDR3 is 14 residues long. Here the CDR3 reads CASSLAQGYYGYTF. The CDR3 coding sequence is TGTGCCAGCAGCTTGGCACAGGGATATTATGGCTACACCTTC.

This sequence joins TRBV3-1 (or the pseudogene TRBV3-2) and TRBJ2-1; tentatively, D is TRBD1 (5 bases). This CDR3 region has 12 residues. Per germline, CDR1 LGHDT and CDR2 YNNKEL (reference sequence). Trimming removed 5 bases from V and 6 bases from J, with 8 bases in between. Here the CDR3 reads CASSSTVNEQFF. In DNA, the CDR3 is TGTGCCAGCAGCTCGACAGTCAATGAGCAGTTCTTC.

The CDR3 loop is CASSLSPRGNQPQHF. Written as DNA, the CDR3 is TGTGCCAGCAGTTTAAGTCCCCGAGGCAATCAGCCCCAGCATTTT. This rearrangement joins TRBV28 to TRBJ1-5; no clear D gene. Trimming stripped 2 bases from V and 2 bases from J, with 10 bases between. This CDR3 region has 15 residues. In germline, CDR1 is MDHEN, CDR2 SYDVKM.

The sample holds one count of this clone. V is TRBV28 and J is TRBJ2-7; the D gene is possibly TRBD1 (6 bases). The CDR3 covers 16 residues. CDR1 is MDHEN and CDR2 is SYDVKM in the germline V gene. V lost 6 bases to trimming and J lost 3 bases, with 21 bases between them. The CDR3 DNA follows: TGTGCCAGCAGCTTAGGGCCCCCACAGGGTCACTACGAGCAGTACTTC. This codes for CASSLGPPQGHYEQYF.

The CDR3 sequence: CASSSGQGAFAKAFF. CDR3 DNA sequence: TGCGCCAGCAGCTCGGGACAGGGGGCCTTTGCGAAAGCTTTCTTT. The rearrangement links TRBV5-1 to TRBJ1-1; 12 bases are a match to TRBD1. Germline V gene lookup returns CDR1 SGHRS and CDR2 YFSETQ. With 3 bases clipped from V and 9 bases from J, the junction kept 9 bases outside the gene matches. This CDR3 is 15 amino acids long.

CDR3 amino acids: CASGLVGEFPYGYTF. For the CDR3, the DNA is TGTGCTAGTGGTTTGGTAGGGGAATTTCCCTATGGCTACACCTTC. The chain employs TRBV12-5 and TRBJ1-2; D is perhaps TRBD1 (5 bases). Germline CDR1 reads LGHNT; CDR2 reads FRNRAP. The CDR3 extends over 15 amino acids. With 0 bases removed from V and 4 bases from J, the gap between germline ends came to 12 bases.